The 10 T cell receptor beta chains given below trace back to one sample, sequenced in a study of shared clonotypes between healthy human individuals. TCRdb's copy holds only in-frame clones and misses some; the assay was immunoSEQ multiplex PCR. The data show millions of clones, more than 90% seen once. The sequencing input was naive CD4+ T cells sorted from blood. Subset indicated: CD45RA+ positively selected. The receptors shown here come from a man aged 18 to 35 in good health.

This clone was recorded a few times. This CDR3 reads CSVAPAANTEAFF. The CDR3 nucleotides read TGCAGCGTTGCTCCGGCAGCGAACACTGAAGCTTTCTTT. The V call is TRBV29-1, the J call TRBJ1-1; D ambiguous. The CDR3 runs to 13 residues. Trimming took off 4 bases at V and 1 base at J, with 10 bases between the two ends. Germline values: CDR1 SQVTM, CDR2 ANQGSEA.

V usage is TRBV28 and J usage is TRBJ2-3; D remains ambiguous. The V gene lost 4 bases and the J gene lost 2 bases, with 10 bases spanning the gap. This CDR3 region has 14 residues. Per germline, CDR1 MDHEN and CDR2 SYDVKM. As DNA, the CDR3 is TGTGCCAGCAGTTGGAACAGCTTCACAGATACGCAGTATTTT. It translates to CASSWNSFTDTQYF.

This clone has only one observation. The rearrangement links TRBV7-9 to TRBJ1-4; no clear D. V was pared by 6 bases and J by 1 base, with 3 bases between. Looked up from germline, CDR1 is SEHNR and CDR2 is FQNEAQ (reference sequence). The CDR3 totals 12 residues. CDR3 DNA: TGTGCCAGCAGGGTAACTAATGAAAAACTGTTTTTT. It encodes CASRVTNEKLFF. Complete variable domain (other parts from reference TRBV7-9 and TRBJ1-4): DTGVSQNPRHKITKRGQNVTFRCDPISEHNRLYWYRQTLGQGPEFLTYFQNEAQLEKSRLLSDRFSAERPKGSFSTLEIQRTEQGDSAMYLCASRVTNEKLFFGSGTQLSVL.

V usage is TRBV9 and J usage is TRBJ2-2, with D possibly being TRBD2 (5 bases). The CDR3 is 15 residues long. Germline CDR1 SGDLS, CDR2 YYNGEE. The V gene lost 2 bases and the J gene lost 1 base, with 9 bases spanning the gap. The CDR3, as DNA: TGTGCCAGCAGCGTGAGCGGCATGAACACCGGGGAGCTGTTTTTT. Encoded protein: CASSVSGMNTGELFF. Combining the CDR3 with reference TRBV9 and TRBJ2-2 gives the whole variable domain DSGVTQTPKHLITATGQRVTLRCSPRSGDLSVYWYQQSLDQGLQFLIQYYNGEERAKGNILERFSAQQFPDLHSELNLSSLELGDSALYFCASSVSGMNTGELFFGEGSRLTVL.

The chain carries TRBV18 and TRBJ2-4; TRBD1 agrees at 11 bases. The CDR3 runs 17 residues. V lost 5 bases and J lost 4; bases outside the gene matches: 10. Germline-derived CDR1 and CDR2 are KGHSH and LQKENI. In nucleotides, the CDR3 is TGTGCCAGCTCAACCTCCGGGACAGGGGGGGAGAAAAACATTCAGTACTTC. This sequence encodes CASSTSGTGGEKNIQYF.

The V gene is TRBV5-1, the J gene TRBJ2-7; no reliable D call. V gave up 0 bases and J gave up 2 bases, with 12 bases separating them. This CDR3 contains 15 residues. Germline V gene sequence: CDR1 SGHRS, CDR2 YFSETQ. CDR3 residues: CASSLVPGDTYEQYF. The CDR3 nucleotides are TGCGCCAGCAGCTTGGTACCGGGTGATACCTACGAGCAGTACTTC. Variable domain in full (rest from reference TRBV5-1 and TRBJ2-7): KAGVTQTPRYLIKTRGQQVTLSCSPISGHRSVSWYQQTPGQGLQFLFEYFSETQRNKGNFPGRFSGRQFSNSRSEMNVSTLELGDSALYLCASSLVPGDTYEQYFGPGTRLTVT.

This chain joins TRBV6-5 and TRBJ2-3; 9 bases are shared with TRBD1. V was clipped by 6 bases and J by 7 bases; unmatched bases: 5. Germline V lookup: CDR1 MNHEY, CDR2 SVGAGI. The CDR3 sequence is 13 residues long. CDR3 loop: CASRGTGRNTQYF. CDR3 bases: TGTGCCAGCAGGGGGACAGGGAGAAATACGCAGTATTTT.

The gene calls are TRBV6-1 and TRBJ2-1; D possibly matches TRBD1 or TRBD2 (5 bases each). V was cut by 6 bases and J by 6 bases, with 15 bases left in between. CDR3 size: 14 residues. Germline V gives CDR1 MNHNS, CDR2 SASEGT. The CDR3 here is CASSGASLLNEQFF. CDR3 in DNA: TGTGCCAGCAGCGGGGCCTCACTACTCAATGAGCAGTTCTTC.

This CDR3 is CASSFDGGWGEQYF. Here the CDR3 DNA reads TGTGCCAGCAGCTTTGATGGCGGGTGGGGGGAGCAGTACTTC. The rearrangement joins TRBV5-4 to TRBJ2-7, with D perhaps matching TRBD1 or TRBD2 (5 bases each). There are 14 residues in the CDR3. The germline V gene encodes CDR1 SGHNT and CDR2 YYREEE (reference sequence). Trimming took 2 bases from V and 7 from J, leaving 16 bases between them.

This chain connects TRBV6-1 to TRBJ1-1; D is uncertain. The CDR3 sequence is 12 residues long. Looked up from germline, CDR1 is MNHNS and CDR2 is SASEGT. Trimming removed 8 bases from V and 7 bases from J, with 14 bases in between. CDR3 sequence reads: CASREAALEAFF. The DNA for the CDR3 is TGTGCCAGCCGGGAAGCCGCCCTTGAAGCTTTCTTT.